Listed below are T cell receptor beta chains from one sample, sequenced in a study of blood T cells in healthy people across ages. TCRdb used MiXCR to reprocess the 5' RACE reads, holding one entry per CDR3 protein. Of 870,000 or so distinct CDR3 sequences in the sample, less than 35% are singletons; the top ten hold roughly 17%. Sequencing used blood. The source is a woman older than 75 in good health. CDR3s include the opening cysteine and the closing phenylalanine or tryptophan. The D gene is left open where the match is weak. The listing skips clone size in some rows; elsewhere it reads once, few, many or a size class.

CDR3nt | CDR3aa | j_gene | abundance | v_gene | d_gene
TGTGCCAGCAGCGCAACGGATTATAATTCACCCCTCCACTTT | CASSATDYNSPLHF | TRBJ1-6 | many | TRBV7-8 | .
TGTGCCACCGCCGGGAACAGGGGTCAAGAGACCCAGTACTTC | CATAGNRGQETQYF | TRBJ2-5 | many | TRBV15 | TRBD1
TGTGCCAGCAGCATAAACACAGGGGCGCTGACCGAGCAGTACTTC | CASSINTGALTEQYF | TRBJ2-7 | . | TRBV7-2 | TRBD1
TGTGCCAGCAGCAAAAGGGACAGGGGCGACTATGGCTACACCTTC | CASSKRDRGDYGYTF | TRBJ1-2 | many | TRBV7-9 | TRBD1
TGTGCCAGCAGCGCACGACAGCAAACCTACGAGCAGTACTTC | CASSARQQTYEQYF | TRBJ2-7 | . | TRBV9 | .
TGCGCCAGCAGCTTGGGAGTCGGGAGCATCGATCCCTACGAGCAGTACTTC | CASSLGVGSIDPYEQYF | TRBJ2-7 | many | TRBV5-1 | .
TGTGCCAGCAGCCGACAGGGACTTAACTATGGCTACACCTTC | CASSRQGLNYGYTF | TRBJ1-2 | . | TRBV6-5 | TRBD1
TGTGCCAGCAGTTCCCGGGGACTAGCGGACAATGAGCAGTTCTTC | CASSSRGLADNEQFF | TRBJ2-1 | many | TRBV6-5 | TRBD2
TGCGCCAGCAGCGTGCAGGGGGCTGACTATGGCTACACCTTC | CASSVQGADYGYTF | TRBJ1-2 | . | TRBV5-1 | TRBD1
TGTGCCAGCAGTTTAGTATTACTGTACTCCTACAATGAGCAGTTCTTC | CASSLVLLYSYNEQFF | TRBJ2-1 | few | TRBV12-3/TRBV12-4 | .
TGCAGTGCAACAAGCGGGGTTGGCACCGGGGAGCTGTTTTTT | CSATSGVGTGELFF | TRBJ2-2 | few | TRBV20-1 | TRBD2